This T cell receptor beta chain is drawn from a study of blood T cells in healthy people across ages. Notes on the study in general: Donor CMV status, an unknown factor, possibly confounded changes in expanded clonotypes.

Looked up from germline, CDR1 is SGHRS and CDR2 is YFSETQ. Trimming took off 5 bases at V and 7 bases at J, with 13 bases between the two ends. The CDR3 covers 13 residues. The authors ran a second PCR of about 7 to 12 cycles using a sample-barcoded 5' primer and a J-beta primer mix. From each sample, at least 2.5 million paired-end reads containing CDR3 were obtained. TCRdb re-called the 5' RACE reads with MiXCR, one entry per CDR3 protein. The data show about a million distinct CDR3 sequences, around two fifths seen once. As for this clonotype: Its antigen is still unknown.

The rearrangement joins TRBV5-1 to TRBJ1-5; no clear D. The TCR was taken from a man aged 18 to 30 in good health. The sequenced sample was blood. The CDR3 DNA follows: TGCGCCAGCAGTAGCCTCAGCGGACAGCCCCAGCATTTT. Encoded protein: CASSSLSGQPQHF. Full variable domain (missing parts from reference TRBV5-1 and TRBJ1-5): KAGVTQTPRYLIKTRGQQVTLSCSPISGHRSVSWYQQTPGQGLQFLFEYFSETQRNKGNFPGRFSGRQFSNSRSEMNVSTLELGDSALYLCASSSLSGQPQHFGDGTRLSIL.